Listed here are 2 T cell receptor beta chains from one sample, sequenced in a study of breast tumors, draining lymph nodes, adjacent tissues. TCRdb analysed the multiplex PCR reads with MiXCR anew, one entry per CDR3 protein. The sample consists of 70,000 or so distinct CDR3 sequences, approximately 47% of them appearing once. Sequences were obtained from breast tumor tissue. The receptors were gathered from a female donor with breast cancer. Some clones in this sample may be carry-over from other donors' samples.

This clonotype came up once. The chain recombines TRBV7-2 with TRBJ2-5, with 10 nucleotides matching TRBD2. V dropped 2 bases and J dropped 5; count of bases not matched to a gene: 11. This CDR3 region has 17 residues. Per the germline V gene, CDR1 is SGHTA and CDR2 is FQGNSA. Here the CDR3 DNA reads TGTGCCAGCAGCTTATCCCCCAGCGGGAGGGCCGGGGAGACCCAGTACTTC. It translates to CASSLSPSGRAGETQYF.

This clonotype was seen a single time. Without the conserved terminal phenylalanine or tryptophan, this CDR3 likely stems from a read error. The chain carries TRBV20-1 and TRBJ1-4; D not resolved. Trimming stripped 2 bases from V and 5 bases from J, with 24 bases between. The CDR3 consists of 18 residues. In germline, CDR1 is DFQATT, CDR2 SNEGSKA (reference sequence). DNA of the CDR3: TGCAGTGCTAGACGACCGACTAGCGGGAGGATTTACAATGAAAAACTGTTTCTT. Protein product: CSARRPTSGRIYNEKLFL.